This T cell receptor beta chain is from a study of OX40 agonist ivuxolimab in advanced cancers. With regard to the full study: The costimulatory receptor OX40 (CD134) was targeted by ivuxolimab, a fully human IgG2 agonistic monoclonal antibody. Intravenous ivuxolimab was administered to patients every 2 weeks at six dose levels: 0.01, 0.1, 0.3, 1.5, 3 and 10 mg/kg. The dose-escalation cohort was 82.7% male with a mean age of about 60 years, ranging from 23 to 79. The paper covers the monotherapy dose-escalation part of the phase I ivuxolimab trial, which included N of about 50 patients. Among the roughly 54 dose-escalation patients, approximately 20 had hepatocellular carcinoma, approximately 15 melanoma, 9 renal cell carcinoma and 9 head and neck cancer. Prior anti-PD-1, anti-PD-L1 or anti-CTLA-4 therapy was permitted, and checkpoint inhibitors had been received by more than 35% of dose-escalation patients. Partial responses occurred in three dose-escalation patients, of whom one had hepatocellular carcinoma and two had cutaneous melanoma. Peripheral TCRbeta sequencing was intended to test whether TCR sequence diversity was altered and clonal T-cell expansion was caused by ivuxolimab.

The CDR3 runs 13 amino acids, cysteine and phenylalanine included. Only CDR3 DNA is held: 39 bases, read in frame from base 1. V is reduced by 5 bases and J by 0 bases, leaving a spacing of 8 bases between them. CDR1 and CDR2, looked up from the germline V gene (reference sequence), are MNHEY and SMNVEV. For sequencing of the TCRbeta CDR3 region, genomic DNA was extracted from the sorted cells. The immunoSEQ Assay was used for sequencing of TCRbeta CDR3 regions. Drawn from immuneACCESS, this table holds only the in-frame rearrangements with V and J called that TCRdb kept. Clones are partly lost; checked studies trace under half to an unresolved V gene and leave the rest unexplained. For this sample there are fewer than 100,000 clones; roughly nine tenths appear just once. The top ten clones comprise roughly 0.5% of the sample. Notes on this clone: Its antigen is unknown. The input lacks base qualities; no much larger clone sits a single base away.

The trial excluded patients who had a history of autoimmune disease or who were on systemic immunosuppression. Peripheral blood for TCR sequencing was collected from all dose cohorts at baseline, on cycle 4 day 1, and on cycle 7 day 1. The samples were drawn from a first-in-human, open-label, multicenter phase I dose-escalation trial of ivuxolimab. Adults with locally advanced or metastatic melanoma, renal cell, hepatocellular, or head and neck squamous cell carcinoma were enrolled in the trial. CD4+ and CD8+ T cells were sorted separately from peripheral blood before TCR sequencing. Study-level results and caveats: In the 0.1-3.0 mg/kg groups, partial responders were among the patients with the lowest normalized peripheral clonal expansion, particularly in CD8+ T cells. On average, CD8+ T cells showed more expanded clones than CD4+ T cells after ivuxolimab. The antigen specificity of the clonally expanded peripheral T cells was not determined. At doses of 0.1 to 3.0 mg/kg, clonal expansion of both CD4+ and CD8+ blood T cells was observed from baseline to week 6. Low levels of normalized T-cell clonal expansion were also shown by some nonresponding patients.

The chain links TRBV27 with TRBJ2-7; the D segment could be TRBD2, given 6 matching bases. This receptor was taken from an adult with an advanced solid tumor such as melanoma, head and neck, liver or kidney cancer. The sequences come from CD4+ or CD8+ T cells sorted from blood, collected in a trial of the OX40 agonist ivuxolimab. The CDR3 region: CASSKTSSYEQYF. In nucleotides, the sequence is TGTGCCAGCAGTAAGACTAGCTCCTACGAGCAGTACTTC.